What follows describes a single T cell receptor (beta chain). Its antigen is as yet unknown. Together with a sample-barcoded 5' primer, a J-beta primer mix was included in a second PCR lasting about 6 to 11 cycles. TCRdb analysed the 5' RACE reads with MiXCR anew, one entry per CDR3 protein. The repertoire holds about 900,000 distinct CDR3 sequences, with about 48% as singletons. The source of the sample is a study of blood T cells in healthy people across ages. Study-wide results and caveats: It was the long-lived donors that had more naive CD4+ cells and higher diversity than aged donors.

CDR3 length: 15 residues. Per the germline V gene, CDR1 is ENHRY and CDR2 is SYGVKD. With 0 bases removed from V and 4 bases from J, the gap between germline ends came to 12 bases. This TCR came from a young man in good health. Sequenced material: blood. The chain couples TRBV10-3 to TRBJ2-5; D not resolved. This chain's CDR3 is CAISESEPWGETQYF. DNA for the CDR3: TGTGCCATCAGTGAGTCCGAACCTTGGGGAGAGACCCAGTACTTC.